Below, 31 T cell receptor beta chains from the same sample are listed, as sequenced in a study of T-cell memory formation after mild COVID-19. TCRdb called the 5' RACE reads again in MiXCR, with one record for every CDR3 protein. The data show about half a million distinct CDR3 sequences, about 18% seen once. The specimen sequenced was PBMCs or a T cell subset sorted from them (not recorded which). These receptors came from an adult woman who had mild COVID-19 (a few samples of this study predate the infection). Cell type and time point are not known.

This clonotype has more than one count but fewer than ten. This rearrangement joins TRBV7-2 to TRBJ2-7; D may correspond to TRBD1 or TRBD2 (5 bases each). Trimming removed 1 base at V and 0 bases at J, with 13 bases between. CDR1 is SGHTA, CDR2 FQGNSA, per germline. The CDR3 is made up of 16 amino acids. The CDR3 sequence is CASSLGGTLSSYEQYF. Written as DNA, the CDR3 is TGTGCCAGCAGCTTAGGTGGGACGTTAAGCTCCTACGAGCAGTACTTC.

In nucleotides, the CDR3 is TGTGCCAGCACCGTACTAGCGGGTAACAATGAGCAGTTCTTC. Its translation: CASTVLAGNNEQFF. This chain links TRBV6-6 with TRBJ2-1; 9 nucleotides align to TRBD2. Germline V gene data show CDR1 as MNHNY and CDR2 as SVGAGI (reference sequence). CDR3 size: 14 residues. J was trimmed by 5 bases and V by 7 bases; bases with no gene match: 6.

The chain employs TRBV20-1 and TRBJ2-7, with 11 bases fitting TRBD1. CDR3 size: 16 residues. With V trimmed by 0 bases and J by 4 bases, 8 bases remained unmatched. CDR1 and CDR2 (germline): DFQATT, SNEGSKA (reference sequence). As DNA, the CDR3 is TGCAGTGCTAGAGACCCCGGGGGGACAGGGGGGTACGAGCAGTACTTC. This gives the protein CSARDPGGTGGYEQYF.

This clonotype was seen more than once but under ten times. The chain uses TRBV27 and TRBJ1-1; D is undetermined. The V end was cut by 4 bases, the J end by 3 bases, with 18 bases between. Germline loops: CDR1 MNHEY, CDR2 SMNVEV (reference sequence). The length of the CDR3 is 16 residues. As DNA, the CDR3 is TGTGCCAGCAGTTCCCATTCCGGGAGGAGGGACACTGAAGCTTTCTTT. Translation: CASSSHSGRRDTEAFF.

This clonotype was detected only a few times. This chain connects TRBV7-2 to TRBJ1-2, with TRBD1 matching 8 bases. The length of the CDR3 is 15 residues. Germline CDR1 SGHTA, CDR2 FQGNSA. V shed 5 bases and J 3 bases; nucleotides not matched to a gene: 8. The CDR3 coding sequence is TGTGCCAGCAGCAGTCAGGGGGCGTGGGACTATGGCTACACCTTC. Amino acid sequence: CASSSQGAWDYGYTF.

The chain couples TRBV7-8 to TRBJ2-7; possible D gene TRBD2, 5 bases. Germline V gives CDR1 SGHVS, CDR2 FQNEAQ. The CDR3 extends over 16 amino acids. V was cut by 5 bases and J by 0 bases, with 17 bases left in between. The chain's CDR3 is CASSPSTFGVSYEQYF. The CDR3 DNA is TGTGCCAGCAGCCCAAGTACCTTCGGGGTCTCCTACGAGCAGTACTTC.

This clonotype has a handful of counts. The CDR3: CASTSGRGNTEAFF. The CDR3 DNA reads TGCGCCAGCACCTCCGGACGGGGGAACACTGAAGCTTTCTTT. The rearrangement links TRBV5-1 to TRBJ1-1; D remains ambiguous. CDR3 length equals 14 residues. Germline CDR1 and CDR2: SGHRS and YFSETQ. Trimming shortened V by 6 bases and J by 1 base, and 13 bases separated the two germline ends.

This clonotype was detected a few times. The chain has TRBV20-1 and TRBJ1-1; possibly TRBD1 for D (5 bases). Germline lookup yields CDR1 DFQATT and CDR2 SNEGSKA (reference sequence). V was shortened by 0 bases and J by 3 bases, with 26 bases between the two germline ends. The CDR3 is 19 amino acids. The CDR3 loop is CSARDRGTIIRIADTEAFF. Written as DNA, the CDR3 is TGCAGTGCTAGAGATAGGGGCACTATCATCAGAATAGCGGACACTGAAGCTTTCTTT.

This clonotype was counted only a few times. CDR3 DNA sequence: TGTGCCAGCAGTTTCTCAGGGACGAGTGGCTACACCTTC. Protein sequence: CASSFSGTSGYTF. The rearrangement uses TRBV12-3 or TRBV12-4 and TRBJ1-2; TRBD1 might be the D (5 bases). CDR3 length equals 13 residues. Deletions cut 3 bases from V and 7 bases from J, with 12 bases between.

This clonotype was seen once. The chain employs TRBV12-3 or TRBV12-4 and TRBJ2-7, with 11 nucleotides matching TRBD2. Trimming took 7 bases from V and 5 from J; bases not matched to a gene: 7. The CDR3 runs to 14 residues. CDR3 amino acids: CASTLLAGGHEQYF. The CDR3 DNA reads as TGTGCCAGCACCTTGCTAGCGGGAGGCCACGAGCAGTACTTC.

J is TRBJ2-5 and V is TRBV11-2; 7 bases line up with TRBD2. The germline V gene encodes CDR1 SGHAT and CDR2 FQNNGV. V was clipped by 1 base and J by 4 bases; unmatched bases: 9. The CDR3 sequence is 16 residues long. DNA of the CDR3: TGTGCCAGCAGCTTAGGGCCAGCGGGGAGCCGAGAGACCCAGTACTTC. It codes for CASSLGPAGSRETQYF.

The J gene is TRBJ2-7, the V gene TRBV18, with D tentatively TRBD1 (6 bases). The V gene lost 6 bases and the J gene lost 4 bases, with 13 bases spanning the gap. The germline V gene encodes CDR1 KGHSH and CDR2 LQKENI. The CDR3 has 13 residues. The CDR3 here is CASSRGSGYEQYF. In DNA, the CDR3 is TGTGCCAGCTCTAGGGGGTCCGGGTACGAGCAGTACTTC.

The CDR3: CASSVYRDLNTEAFF. CDR3 nucleotide sequence: TGTGCCAGCAGCGTTTACCGGGATTTGAACACTGAAGCTTTCTTT. V and J are TRBV9 and TRBJ1-1, with no clear D. V was pared by 2 bases and J by 0 bases, with 11 bases between. The CDR3 covers 15 residues. Germline CDR1 is SGDLS and CDR2 is YYNGEE.

The chain's CDR3 is CSVLRTGGDEQYF. In DNA form, the CDR3 reads TGCAGCGTTCTGAGGACAGGGGGCGACGAGCAGTACTTC. The chain employs TRBV29-1 and TRBJ2-7; TRBD1 matches 11 bases. This CDR3 is 13 amino acids long. The germline V gene has CDR1 SQVTM and CDR2 ANQGSEA. V dropped 5 bases and J dropped 5; count of bases not matched to a gene: 5.

This clonotype was seen more than once but under ten times. The chain couples TRBV6-5 to TRBJ2-3; TRBD2 is a possible D gene (6 bases). Trimming took off 4 bases at V and 0 bases at J, with 14 bases between the two ends. Germline V gene lookup returns CDR1 MNHEY and CDR2 SVGAGI. The CDR3 consists of 16 residues. CDR3: CASSSIAVPSTDTQYF. CDR3 nucleotide sequence: TGTGCCAGCAGTTCAATAGCGGTTCCTAGCACAGATACGCAGTATTTT.

This clonotype was counted only a few times. The rearrangement links TRBV24-1 to TRBJ2-7; the match to TRBD2 covers 13 bases. The CDR3 covers 15 residues. Germline V gene lookup returns CDR1 KGHDR and CDR2 SFDVKD. V shed 4 bases and J 4 bases; nucleotides not matched to a gene: 3. CDR3 region: CATSETTSGRYEQYF. The CDR3 DNA reads TGTGCCACCAGTGAAACGACTAGCGGGAGGTACGAGCAGTACTTC.

This clonotype was picked up many times. The chain joins TRBV7-8 to TRBJ2-7; D ambiguous. The CDR3 covers 13 residues. Looked up from germline, CDR1 is SGHVS and CDR2 is FQNEAQ. Between the trimmed V and J ends, which lost 1 base and 3 bases, there was a span of 7 bases. The CDR3 nucleotides are TGTGCCAGCAGCTTAGGGCCCTACTACGAGCAGTACTTC. Translated: CASSLGPYYEQYF.

The CDR3 protein is CAASDSYGYTF. CDR3 in DNA: TGTGCCGCCTCAGACAGCTATGGCTACACCTTC. The V call is TRBV24-1, the J call TRBJ1-2; weak D call: TRBD1 (5 bases). The length of the CDR3 is 11 residues. Trimming stripped 12 bases from V and 4 bases from J, with 11 bases between. Germline V gene lookup returns CDR1 KGHDR and CDR2 SFDVKD.

The V call is TRBV15, the J call TRBJ2-5, with D hard to call. V dropped 0 bases and J dropped 7 bases, with 9 bases sitting between them. CDR3 length: 13 residues. CDR1 and CDR2 from the germline V gene are LNHNV and YYDKDF (reference sequence). The CDR3 coding sequence is TGTGCCACCAGCAGAGAAGTGGGGTGGACCCAGTACTTC. Its translation: CATSREVGWTQYF.

About this clonotype itself: In this CDR3 the conserved last residue, phenylalanine or tryptophan, is missing, so a read error is likely. The J gene is TRBJ2-7, the V gene TRBV6-5; TRBD1 matches at 7 bases. The V segment lost 5 bases and the J segment 0 bases; nucleotides outside the gene matches: 7. CDR3 length: 15 residues. The germline CDR1 and CDR2 sequences are MNHEY and SVGAGI. CDR3 region: CASSRQGLTSYEQYY. CDR3 sequence (DNA): TGTGCCAGCAGTCGACAGGGTCTGACCTCCTACGAGCAGTACTAC.

This chain connects TRBV27 to TRBJ2-5; D is undetermined. Trimming stripped 6 bases from V and 4 bases from J, with 15 bases between. This CDR3 has 14 amino acids. Looked up from germline, CDR1 is MNHEY and CDR2 is SMNVEV (reference sequence). The CDR3 is CASRRIGLGETQYF. The CDR3, as DNA: TGTGCCAGCAGGAGGATAGGGTTGGGAGAGACCCAGTACTTC.

J is TRBJ1-6 and V is TRBV27, with TRBD1 matching over 7 bases. The CDR3 loop spans 15 amino acids. With 6 bases clipped from V and 7 bases from J, the junction kept 9 bases outside the gene matches. CDR1 is MNHEY and CDR2 is SMNVEV in the germline V gene (reference sequence). The CDR3 sequence is CASRYDRVTNSPLHF. In DNA, the CDR3 is TGTGCCAGCAGATACGACAGGGTCACAAATTCACCCCTCCACTTT.

This clonotype was counted only a few times. The chain has TRBV12-3 or TRBV12-4 and TRBJ1-5, with 8 bases that match TRBD1. This CDR3 is built from 19 residues. V was pared by 5 bases and J by 0 bases, with 15 bases of the junction left unmatched. The CDR3 here is CASSLLHRDRSYSNQPQHF. The CDR3 nucleotides read TGTGCCAGCAGTCTCCTCCACCGGGACAGGAGCTATAGCAATCAGCCCCAGCATTTT.

This clonotype showed up just a few times. The chain is built from TRBV10-3 and TRBJ2-7, with D possibly matching TRBD1 (6 bases). V shed 5 bases and J shed 2 bases, with 13 bases lying between them. The CDR3 contains 14 residues. CDR1 is ENHRY and CDR2 is SYGVKD in the germline V gene. In nucleotides, the CDR3 is TGTGCCATCAGTAGTCCTGGGGGCCCCTACGAGCAGTACTTC. Amino acid sequence: CAISSPGGPYEQYF.

Only one count was recorded for this clonotype. The chain carries TRBV12-3 or TRBV12-4 and TRBJ2-1, with D perhaps assigned TRBD1 or TRBD2 (6 bases each). CDR3 length: 15 residues. Trimming pared 5 bases from V and 6 bases from J, leaving 17 bases between. The CDR3 spells CASSPRQVRGNEQFF. The CDR3 coding sequence is TGTGCCAGCAGTCCCCGACAGGTGCGGGGCAATGAGCAGTTCTTC.

The gene calls are TRBV20-1 and TRBJ2-3, with unresolved D. Between the trimmed V and J ends, which lost 0 bases and 0 bases, there was a span of 13 bases. CDR1 and CDR2 from the germline V gene are DFQATT and SNEGSKA (reference sequence). The CDR3 has 16 residues. DNA for the CDR3: TGCAGTGCTAGAGATCAGAAGAGAACAAGCACAGATACGCAGTATTTT. The encoded protein is CSARDQKRTSTDTQYF.

This chain joins TRBV9 and TRBJ2-7; a possible D gene is TRBD2 (5 bases). This CDR3 region has 13 residues. V lost 0 bases and J lost 2, with 6 bases in between. Germline V gene lookup returns CDR1 SGDLS and CDR2 YYNGEE. The CDR3 bases are TGTGCCAGCAGCGTAGACGGGGCCTACGAGCAGTACTTC. Encoded protein: CASSVDGAYEQYF. The complete variable domain, with remaining parts taken from reference TRBV9 and TRBJ2-7, reads DSGVTQTPKHLITATGQRVTLRCSPRSGDLSVYWYQQSLDQGLQFLIQYYNGEERAKGNILERFSAQQFPDLHSELNLSSLELGDSALYFCASSVDGAYEQYFGPGTRLTVT.

The chain combines TRBV5-1 with TRBJ1-1, with a tentative D call TRBD1 (5 bases). Trimming pared 2 bases from V and 1 base from J, leaving 24 bases between. This CDR3 is 19 amino acids long. Germline CDR1 reads SGHRS; CDR2 reads YFSETQ. The CDR3 sequence is CASSFGTHSWGMGNTEAFF. The CDR3 DNA reads TGCGCCAGCAGCTTCGGGACCCACTCCTGGGGAATGGGGAACACTGAAGCTTTCTTT.

The V and J genes are TRBV5-1 and TRBJ2-1, with D uncertain. CDR3 length equals 13 residues. Germline values: CDR1 SGHRS, CDR2 YFSETQ. Trimming stripped 0 bases from V and 7 bases from J, with 8 bases between. The CDR3 sequence is CASSLGLQNEQFF. The CDR3 DNA is TGCGCCAGCAGCTTGGGGTTACAAAATGAGCAGTTCTTC. Supplemented by reference TRBV5-1 and TRBJ2-1, the full variable domain reads KAGVTQTPRYLIKTRGQQVTLSCSPISGHRSVSWYQQTPGQGLQFLFEYFSETQRNKGNFPGRFSGRQFSNSRSEMNVSTLELGDSALYLCASSLGLQNEQFFGPGTRLTVL.

This clonotype occurred many times. The rearrangement links TRBV6-1 to TRBJ2-5; possibly TRBD1 for D (5 bases). Trimming removed 1 base at V and 5 bases at J, with 11 bases between. CDR1 MNHNS and CDR2 SASEGT come from the germline V gene. This CDR3 is built from 14 residues. In DNA, the CDR3 is TGTGCCAGCAGTGAAGGGGGCTTCAGGGAGACCCAGTACTTC. It specifies CASSEGGFRETQYF.

This clonotype was observed a few times. The chain employs TRBV11-2 and TRBJ2-1; 7 nucleotides align to TRBD2. Germline loops: CDR1 SGHAT, CDR2 FQNNGV. This CDR3 has 15 amino acids. Trimming at V came to 5 bases and at J to 4 bases, leaving 8 bases not matched to a gene. The CDR3 coding sequence is TGTGCCAGCAGCGTGACTAGCTCTTCTTACAATGAGCAGTTCTTC. Translated, it gives CASSVTSSSYNEQFF.